The 4 T cell receptor beta chains below all came from one sample that was sequenced in a study of shared clonotypes between healthy human individuals. Libraries were prepared by immunoSEQ multiplex PCR; TCRdb keeps only in-frame clonotypes and omits some of them. Here the sample spans fewer than 700,000 clones, roughly 79% being singletons. The sequencing sample was made of PBMCs. The origin of the receptors is a woman aged 40 to 55 in good health. Some clones in this sample may be carry-over from other donors' samples.

On this clone itself: Other DNA sequences from this sample encode an identical CDR3 as well. The chain couples TRBV30 to TRBJ1-1, with D hard to call. Germline CDR1 is GTSNPN and CDR2 is SVGIG (reference sequence). The CDR3 spans 12 residues. V lost 0 bases and J lost 3, with 5 bases in between. CDR3 region: CAWSVRDTEAFF. The DNA for the CDR3 is TGTGCCTGGAGTGTCAGAGACACTGAAGCTTTCTTT.

V gene TRBV29-1 combines with J gene TRBJ2-2; perhaps D is TRBD1 or TRBD2 (5 bases each). The CDR3 loop spans 12 amino acids. Trimming took off 4 bases at V and 5 bases at J, with 8 bases between the two ends. Germline-derived CDR1 and CDR2 are SQVTM and ANQGSEA. The CDR3 DNA reads as TGCAGCGTTGGGGGACGGACCGGGGAGCTGTTTTTT. Translating it yields CSVGGRTGELFF.

A word on this clone: With a far larger clone one base away, a read error is the likely cause. This sample includes further DNA sequences coding for the same CDR3. This chain joins TRBV28 and TRBJ1-5; TRBD1 might be the D (5 bases). CDR1 and CDR2 from the germline V gene are MDHEN and SYDVKM. This CDR3 is 16 amino acids long. CDR3 nucleotide sequence: TGTGCCAGCAGTTTAGCCGCAGACAGCTACAATCAGCCCCAGCATTTC. Protein: CASSLAADSYNQPQHF.

This clone turned up a few times. V usage is TRBV4-3 and J usage is TRBJ2-7; D perhaps matches TRBD2 (5 bases). Germline V gene lookup returns CDR1 LGHNA and CDR2 YSLEER. Trimming took 2 bases from V and 3 from J, leaving 14 bases between them. The CDR3 length is 15 residues. The CDR3 DNA is TGCGCCAGCAGCCAATTTCAGGAGGTCAGCTACGAGCAGTACTTC. Translation gives CASSQFQEVSYEQYF.